The TCR beta chain described here comes from a study of blood T cell repertoires in COVID-19. At the level of the study: Italy, Spain and the United States were the sources of the convalescent and acute COVID-19 samples.

Produced via immunoSEQ multiplex PCR; TCRdb's table is partial and in-frame only. The data show about 190,000 clones, with almost 90% seen just once and around 0.63% held by the top ten. The length of the CDR3 is 12 residues. The J segment lost 9 bases and the V segment lost 6 bases, leaving 5 bases of the junction unmatched. The sample was peripheral blood. This clonotype was obtained from a middle-aged man with acute or convalescent COVID-19. The rearrangement joins TRBV12-3 or TRBV12-4 to TRBJ2-1, with 7 bases aligning to TRBD2. CDR3 DNA sequence: TGTGCCAGCAGGACTAGCCAGGGTGAGCAGTTCTTC. Residues: CASRTSQGEQFF.